The 27 T cell receptor beta chains listed next were all sequenced from one sample in a study of CD8+ T cells in alopecia areata. Treatment described: oral pan-JAK inhibitor, 5-10 mg twice daily. In each case, RNA was isolated and then reverse transcribed into cDNA as the sequencing template. This table comes from immunoSEQ multiplex PCR, and its TCRdb copy is limited to in-frame clones, with some not included. Of around 200,000 clones in the sample, around half are singletons; the top ten hold 11%. The sequencing used CD8+ T cells sorted from blood, collected at week 24, from a patient treated with tofacitinib. Source of these receptors: a human donor with alopecia areata.

The DNA for the CDR3 is TGTGCCAGCAGTGGAGGGACAGGGAGCTCCTACGAGCAGTACTTC. Encoded protein: CASSGGTGSSYEQYF. V is TRBV6-1 and J is TRBJ2-7, with 9 bases identical to TRBD1. V trimming: 4 bases; J trimming: 0 bases; junction bases outside the gene matches: 4. This CDR3 is 15 amino acids long. CDR1 and CDR2 (germline): MNHNS, SASEGT.

This clone was recorded a few times. The chain is built from TRBV7-8 and TRBJ2-1; tentative D call: TRBD1 (5 bases). Deletions cut 1 base from V and 4 bases from J, with 14 bases between. Germline V gene sequence: CDR1 SGHVS, CDR2 FQNEAQ. The CDR3 has 16 residues. The CDR3 region has the DNA TGTGCCAGCAGCTTAGTGCCAGGGTCCTTATACAATGAGCAGTTCTTC. Translating it yields CASSLVPGSLYNEQFF.

The chain carries TRBV9 and TRBJ1-1; 7 positions match TRBD1. Germline values: CDR1 SGDLS, CDR2 YYNGEE. The V segment lost 4 bases and the J segment 0 bases; nucleotides outside the gene matches: 3. This CDR3 region has 14 residues. The CDR3 DNA sequence: TGTGCCAGCAGCACCGGGACAGTGAACACTGAAGCTTTCTTT. This encodes CASSTGTVNTEAFF. Combining the CDR3 with reference TRBV9 and TRBJ1-1 gives the whole variable domain DSGVTQTPKHLITATGQRVTLRCSPRSGDLSVYWYQQSLDQGLQFLIQYYNGEERAKGNILERFSAQQFPDLHSELNLSSLELGDSALYFCASSTGTVNTEAFFGQGTRLTVV.

This chain connects TRBV11-2 to TRBJ1-5; 7 bases are a match to TRBD1. CDR3 size: 15 residues. Trimming took 5 bases from V and 0 from J; bases not matched to a gene: 4. Germline CDR1 SGHAT, CDR2 FQNNGV. The chain's CDR3 is CASSMGTDSNQPQHF. The CDR3 DNA reads as TGTGCCAGCAGCATGGGGACAGATAGCAATCAGCCCCAGCATTTT.

A word on this clone: This CDR3 is also generated by other DNA sequences in the sample. The chain combines TRBV19 with TRBJ2-1; D is possibly TRBD2 (5 bases). CDR1 LNHDA and CDR2 SQIVND come from the germline V gene (reference sequence). The CDR3 sequence is 12 residues long. V was clipped by 3 bases and J by 6 bases, with 6 bases between them. The CDR3, as DNA: TGTGCCAGTAGTATCGGAGGCAATGAGCAGTTCTTC. As protein: CASSIGGNEQFF.

The J gene is TRBJ1-2, the V gene TRBV4-1, with a possible D match to TRBD1 (5 bases). V gave up 3 bases and J gave up 6 bases, with 17 bases separating them. The CDR3 is made up of 15 amino acids. CDR1 is MGHRA and CDR2 is YSYEKL in the germline V gene. The DNA for the CDR3 is TGCGCCAGCAGCCACGAAGTAGGGGAGGACGATGGCTACACCTTC. As protein: CASSHEVGEDDGYTF.

The rearrangement joins TRBV27 to TRBJ1-2; TRBD1 might be the D (6 bases). The germline V gene encodes CDR1 MNHEY and CDR2 SMNVEV (reference sequence). This CDR3 spans 15 amino acids. Between the trimmed V and J ends, which lost 2 bases and 3 bases, there was a span of 13 bases. DNA of the CDR3: TGTGCCAGCAGTTTACAGGGGAGCTCTCACTATGGCTACACCTTC. It yields the protein CASSLQGSSHYGYTF.

The chain has TRBV7-2 and TRBJ2-7; 7 positions agree with TRBD1. Germline loops: CDR1 SGHTA, CDR2 FQGNSA. The V and J ends lost 6 bases and 5 bases, in that order; junction bases with no gene match: 7. The CDR3 sequence is 13 residues long. CDR3 nucleotides: TGTGCCAGCAGTTCAACAGGGGTCAACGAGCAGTACTTC. It is translated as CASSSTGVNEQYF.

This clone was seen a handful of times. The rearrangement links TRBV4-3 to TRBJ2-7; D call uncertain. CDR3 length: 14 amino acids. CDR1 and CDR2 (germline): LGHNA, YSLEER. Trimming stripped 0 bases from V and 3 bases from J, with 9 bases between. Here the CDR3 reads CASSQDTGYYEQYF. CDR3 DNA: TGCGCCAGCAGCCAAGATACGGGTTACTACGAGCAGTACTTC.

V and J are TRBV9 and TRBJ1-1; D is possibly TRBD1 (5 bases). Trimming stripped 3 bases from V and 3 bases from J, with 15 bases between. This CDR3 has 15 amino acids. The germline V gene encodes CDR1 SGDLS and CDR2 YYNGEE. The CDR3 DNA reads as TGTGCCAGCAGCGAACCCCCGGGACCCCACACTGAAGCTTTCTTT. This encodes CASSEPPGPHTEAFF.

V usage is TRBV5-6 and J usage is TRBJ2-1; the D gene is possibly TRBD1 (6 bases). This CDR3 has 12 amino acids. The V gene's germline CDR1 is SGHDT and CDR2 YYEEEE. V was trimmed by 2 bases and J by 9 bases, leaving 9 bases between them. The CDR3 here is CASSFRGSEQFF. The CDR3, as DNA: TGTGCCAGCAGCTTCAGGGGCAGTGAGCAGTTCTTC.

This clone came up a few times. The chain couples TRBV7-7 to TRBJ2-1; 7 positions agree with TRBD1. V was clipped by 6 bases and J by 9 bases; unmatched bases: 8. The CDR3 is 13 amino acids. Looked up from germline, CDR1 is SSHAT and CDR2 is FNYEAQ (reference sequence). CDR3 coding DNA: TGTGCCAGCAGTGACAACAGGGGTAGTGAGCAGTTCTTC. It translates to CASSDNRGSEQFF.

This clone has more than one count but fewer than ten. The chain joins TRBV19 to TRBJ1-1, with 9 positions matching TRBD1. CDR3 length: 13 amino acids. Germline values: CDR1 LNHDA, CDR2 SQIVND (reference sequence). V dropped 7 bases and J dropped 4; count of bases not matched to a gene: 4. DNA of the CDR3: TGTGCCAGTACCACAGGGGGCTCCACTGAAGCTTTCTTT. The encoded protein is CASTTGGSTEAFF.

This clone was seen a handful of times. This rearrangement joins TRBV19 to TRBJ1-2; TRBD1 agrees at 10 bases. The CDR3 is made up of 16 amino acids. Trimming removed 5 bases from V and 6 bases from J; junction bases left unmatched: 12. CDR1 is LNHDA, CDR2 SQIVND, per germline (reference sequence). CDR3 loop: CASSPWTGGEFDGYTF. Written as DNA, the CDR3 is TGTGCCAGTAGTCCTTGGACAGGGGGAGAGTTCGATGGCTACACCTTC.

This sequence joins TRBV6-5 and TRBJ2-3; D uncertain. Germline V gene lookup returns CDR1 MNHEY and CDR2 SVGAGI. V lost 6 bases, J lost 0 bases, and 10 bases lay in between. The CDR3 spans 14 residues. The CDR3 reads CASSPVSSTDTQYF. The CDR3, as DNA: TGTGCCAGCAGCCCCGTGAGCAGCACAGATACGCAGTATTTT.

J is TRBJ2-2 and V is TRBV9; the D is unclear. CDR1 SGDLS and CDR2 YYNGEE come from the germline V gene. V dropped 0 bases and J dropped 2 bases, with 8 bases sitting between them. CDR3 length equals 15 residues. The CDR3 DNA sequence: TGTGCCAGCAGCGTAGACAGCCCTAACACCGGGGAGCTGTTTTTT. This encodes CASSVDSPNTGELFF. Combining the CDR3 with reference TRBV9 and TRBJ2-2 gives the whole variable domain DSGVTQTPKHLITATGQRVTLRCSPRSGDLSVYWYQQSLDQGLQFLIQYYNGEERAKGNILERFSAQQFPDLHSELNLSSLELGDSALYFCASSVDSPNTGELFFGEGSRLTVL.

V and J are TRBV27 and TRBJ2-5; D possibly uses TRBD1 or TRBD2 (5 bases each). The V end lost 4 bases, the J end lost 2 bases, and 11 bases lay between the germline ends. Germline assignment: CDR1 MNHEY and CDR2 SMNVEV (reference sequence). This CDR3 is built from 14 residues. CDR3 bases: TGTGCCAGCAGTTCCGCTGAGGGGCAAGAGACCCAGTACTTC. Translating gives CASSSAEGQETQYF.

The CDR3 loop reads CASSQETGSYGYTF. DNA of the CDR3: TGCGCCAGCAGCCAAGAAACGGGAAGCTATGGCTACACCTTC. The rearrangement joins TRBV4-3 to TRBJ1-2, with D uncertain. The CDR3 loop spans 14 amino acids. V shed 0 bases and J shed 4 bases, with 9 bases lying between them. The V gene's germline CDR1 is LGHNA and CDR2 YSLEER.

The rearrangement joins TRBV19 to TRBJ1-2; D is possibly TRBD1 (5 bases). V lost 5 bases to trimming and J lost 8 bases, with 12 bases between them. Looked up from germline, CDR1 is LNHDA and CDR2 is SQIVND (reference sequence). The CDR3 loop spans 12 amino acids. This CDR3 reads CASSDRGGGYTF. CDR3 sequence (DNA): TGTGCCAGTAGTGACAGAGGAGGCGGCTACACCTTC.

The V and J genes are TRBV28 and TRBJ1-2, with D uncertain. Germline CDR1 MDHEN, CDR2 SYDVKM. The CDR3 has 15 amino acids. The V and J ends lost 6 bases and 7 bases respectively, with 21 bases between them. The CDR3 DNA sequence: TGTGCCAGCAGCAACCTTGGGTCGGCAGGCACTGGCTACACCTTC. This encodes CASSNLGSAGTGYTF.

V gene TRBV7-6 combines with J gene TRBJ1-4, with 7 bases aligning to TRBD1. This CDR3 has 14 amino acids. In germline, CDR1 is SGHVS, CDR2 FNYEAQ. V lost 1 base to trimming and J lost 8 bases; unmatched junction nucleotides: 4. The chain's CDR3 is CASSLGGTDEKLFF. DNA for the CDR3: TGTGCCAGCAGCTTAGGGGGGACAGACGAAAAACTGTTTTTT.

The gene calls are TRBV15 and TRBJ2-1; tentative D call: TRBD2 (6 bases). Between the trimmed V and J ends, which lost 11 bases and 8 bases, there was a span of 22 bases. The V gene's germline CDR1 is LNHNV and CDR2 YYDKDF (reference sequence). CDR3 size: 14 residues. CDR3 loop: CAVGSGDAVHEQFF. CDR3 bases: TGTGCCGTCGGCTCGGGGGACGCCGTCCATGAGCAGTTCTTC.

This chain links TRBV10-3 with TRBJ2-1; TRBD1 aligns across 7 bases. The CDR3 covers 11 residues. The ends lost 11 bases at V and 5 bases at J; junction bases unmatched: 3. Germline CDR1 is ENHRY and CDR2 is SYGVKD. The CDR3 sequence is CAVGQNNEQFF. The CDR3 DNA is TGTGCCGTGGGACAGAACAATGAGCAGTTCTTC.

The chain is built from TRBV30 and TRBJ2-7, with TRBD2 matching 13 bases. The germline gives CDR1 GTSNPN, CDR2 SVGIG (reference sequence). The CDR3 is 15 residues long. Trimming cost V 2 bases and J 4 bases; bases outside gene matches: 5. The CDR3 nucleotides read TGTGCCTGGAGTATTGGGACTAGCGGGGAGTACGAGCAGTACTTC. The encoded protein is CAWSIGTSGEYEQYF. The entire variable domain, with the rest obtained from reference TRBV30 and TRBJ2-7, is as follows: SQTIHQWPATLVQPVGSPLSLECTVEGTSNPNLYWYRQAAGRGLQLLFYSVGIGQISSEVPQNLSASRPQDRQFILSSKKLLLSDSGFYLCAWSIGTSGEYEQYFGPGTRLTVT.

For this clone: The junction departs from germline at one end; a sequencing error may be responsible. V is TRBV2 and J is TRBJ1-1; D ambiguous. The CDR3 length is 15 residues. CDR1 and CDR2 (germline): SNHLY, FYNNEI. The CDR3 region is CARSGEHGMNTEAFF. The CDR3 nucleotides are TGTGCCAGAAGTGGGGAGCATGGCATGAACACTGAAGCTTTCTTT. The full variable domain, with the rest looked up from reference TRBV2 and TRBJ1-1, is EPEVTQTPSHQVTQMGQEVILRCVPISNHLYFYWYRQILGQKVEFLVSFYNNEISEKSEIFDDQFSVERPDGSNFTLKIRSTKLEDSAMYFCARSGEHGMNTEAFFGQGTRLTVV.

The J gene is TRBJ1-6, the V gene TRBV28; D not resolved. There are 12 residues in the CDR3. Germline V gene sequence: CDR1 MDHEN, CDR2 SYDVKM. V was shortened by 3 bases and J by 5 bases, with 2 bases between the two germline ends. CDR3 bases: TGTGCCAGCAGTTTCGATAATTCACCCCTCCACTTT. Its translation is CASSFDNSPLHF.

The chain uses TRBV29-1 and TRBJ2-3; no definite D call. V was trimmed by 4 bases and J by 10 bases, leaving 12 bases between them. The CDR3 is 11 residues long. CDR1 and CDR2 from the germline V gene are SQVTM and ANQGSEA. The chain's CDR3 is CSVGLRKAQYF. CDR3 nucleotide sequence: TGCAGCGTTGGCTTACGGAAGGCGCAGTATTTT.